Listed here are 17 T cell receptor beta chains from one sample, sequenced in a study of blood T cells in healthy people across ages. A second PCR, run for about 6 to 11 cycles, used a sample-barcoded 5' primer plus a J-beta primer mix. Each CDR3 protein gets one entry after TCRdb re-called the 5' RACE reads with MiXCR. Of 1 million or so distinct CDR3 sequences listed, 40% to 55% were seen once; the top ten hold around 18%. The sample taken for sequencing was blood. These receptors were collected from a woman aged 55-69 years in good health.

This clonotype was observed a few times. The chain carries TRBV10-2 and TRBJ2-5; D possibly matches TRBD1 or TRBD2 (5 bases each). CDR3 length: 15 residues. V lost 3 bases, J lost 3 bases, and 14 bases lay in between. CDR1 WSHSY and CDR2 SAAADI come from the germline V gene. Here the CDR3 reads CASSDFGAPEETQYF. The CDR3, as DNA: TGCGCCAGCAGTGATTTCGGGGCCCCGGAAGAGACCCAGTACTTC.

The chain employs TRBV12-3 or TRBV12-4 and TRBJ2-1, with D unclear. V lost 7 bases and J lost 10, with 17 bases in between. CDR3 size: 13 residues. The CDR3 nucleotides are TGTGCCAGCACCATGCCCTCGGTAAACGAGCAGTTCTTC. Its translation: CASTMPSVNEQFF.

The chain combines TRBV5-5 with TRBJ2-5; 8 bases are shared with TRBD2. CDR3 length equals 18 residues. The germline CDR1 and CDR2 sequences are SGHKS and YYEKEE (reference sequence). J lost 1 base, V lost 0 bases, and 11 bases had no gene match. The CDR3 protein is CASSLGPFGGGVQETQYF. In DNA, the CDR3 is TGTGCCAGCAGCTTGGGTCCTTTCGGGGGGGGGGTCCAAGAGACCCAGTACTTC.

This chain uses TRBV6-4 with TRBJ2-1; the D gene is possibly TRBD2 (6 bases). Per the germline V gene, CDR1 is MRHNA and CDR2 is SNTAGT. V lost 4 bases and J lost 7, with 11 bases in between. The CDR3 has 13 amino acids. The CDR3 DNA reads as TGTGCCAGCAGTGGGCCCGCGGGGAATGAGCAGTTCTTC. Amino acid sequence: CASSGPAGNEQFF.

In this sample, this clonotype turned up a few times. V gene TRBV12-3 or TRBV12-4 combines with J gene TRBJ2-1, with a tentative D call TRBD2 (5 bases). This CDR3 has 12 residues. V gave up 6 bases and J gave up 8 bases, with 11 bases separating them. As DNA, the CDR3 is TGTGCCAGCAGCAAAGGGCGGGATGAGCAGTTCTTC. This sequence encodes CASSKGRDEQFF.

The chain joins TRBV20-1 to TRBJ2-1; TRBD2 aligns across 8 bases. Looked up from germline, CDR1 is DFQATT and CDR2 is SNEGSKA (reference sequence). This CDR3 is built from 16 residues. The V gene end was trimmed by 1 base and the J gene end by 4 bases; junction bases not matched to a gene: 9. The chain's CDR3 is CSARVKTSGIYNEQFF. The CDR3 DNA sequence: TGCAGTGCTAGAGTCAAAACTAGCGGAATATACAATGAGCAGTTCTTC.

V gene TRBV7-9 combines with J gene TRBJ2-7; no reliable D call. Per the germline V gene, CDR1 is SEHNR and CDR2 is FQNEAQ (reference sequence). V lost 2 bases and J 7 bases, leaving 9 bases between the germline ends. The CDR3 sequence is 12 residues long. The DNA for the CDR3 is TGTGCCAGCAGCTTAAGGCCGGTAGAGCAGTACTTC. It translates to CASSLRPVEQYF.

CDR3 amino acids: CASSSTGVDGQFF. The CDR3, as DNA: TGTGCCAGCAGCTCGACAGGGGTGGATGGGCAGTTCTTC. This chain joins TRBV12-3 or TRBV12-4 and TRBJ2-1; 8 nucleotides line up with TRBD1. The ends lost 6 bases at V and 12 bases at J; junction bases unmatched: 10. This CDR3 is 13 amino acids long.

This clonotype has only a few counts. The chain carries TRBV5-1 and TRBJ2-7; possible D gene TRBD2, 5 bases. The V gene lost 1 base and the J gene lost 3 bases, with 14 bases spanning the gap. Germline assignment: CDR1 SGHRS and CDR2 YFSETQ. This CDR3 has 15 amino acids. This chain's CDR3 is CASSLTASSYYEQYF. The CDR3 region has the DNA TGCGCCAGCAGCTTGACGGCTAGCTCCTACTACGAGCAGTACTTC.

The CDR3 coding sequence is TGTGCCAGCAGTTTAGGTCCTGGGAATGGCTACACCTTC. Translating gives CASSLGPGNGYTF. The rearrangement joins TRBV27 to TRBJ1-2; D not certain. V lost 2 bases, J lost 6 bases, and 10 bases lay in between. The CDR3 totals 13 residues. From germline, CDR1 is MNHEY and CDR2 SMNVEV (reference sequence).

CDR3 bases: TGCGCCAGCAGCCATGGACAGTGGGAGCAGTACTTC. This encodes CASSHGQWEQYF. V is TRBV4-1 and J is TRBJ2-7, with a possible D match to TRBD1 (6 bases). The germline V and J ends were trimmed by 3 bases and 7 bases, with 10 bases remaining between them. CDR3 length: 12 residues. From germline, CDR1 is MGHRA and CDR2 YSYEKL.

V and J are TRBV2 and TRBJ1-1; tentative D call: TRBD1 (6 bases). This CDR3 is 14 amino acids long. CDR1 is SNHLY and CDR2 is FYNNEI in the germline V gene. Trimming pared 8 bases from V and 6 bases from J, leaving 19 bases between. DNA for the CDR3: TGTGCCAGCCCCGGCGGGGGGGGCCAACCTGAAGCTTTCTTT. Its translation: CASPGGGGQPEAFF.

This clonotype showed up just a few times. The chain joins TRBV3-1 to TRBJ2-1; 9 bases match TRBD2. The CDR3 sequence is 15 residues long. V gave up 0 bases and J gave up 8 bases; unmatched junction bases: 5. Looked up from germline, CDR1 is LGHDT and CDR2 is YNNKEL (reference sequence). CDR3 sequence: CASSQESSGTDEQFF. DNA of the CDR3: TGTGCCAGCAGCCAAGAATCTAGCGGGACCGATGAGCAGTTCTTC.

As for this clonotype: This may be a read error: a much more frequent sequence differs by one nucleotide. The V gene is TRBV7-8, the J gene TRBJ2-4; tentative D call: TRBD1 (6 bases). With the DNA end fitting TRBJ2-7 better, the J assignment may be wrong. The germline CDR1 and CDR2 sequences are SGHVS and FQNEAQ. CDR3 length: 14 amino acids. CDR3 DNA: TGTGCCAGCGGCCCCCGGGACAAAGCCTACGAGCAGTACTTC. It yields the protein CASGPRDKAYEQYF.

The sample holds a few counts of this clonotype. This chain links TRBV9 with TRBJ2-3; 8 bases are a match to TRBD1. V lost 4 bases and J lost 5; bases outside the gene matches: 6. The germline V gene encodes CDR1 SGDLS and CDR2 YYNGEE. The CDR3 runs 14 residues. The CDR3 sequence is CASSIGQGRDTQYF. CDR3 sequence (DNA): TGTGCCAGCAGCATAGGACAGGGACGAGATACGCAGTATTTT.

The V and J genes are TRBV20-1 and TRBJ2-5; 7 bases match TRBD1. Per germline, CDR1 DFQATT and CDR2 SNEGSKA (reference sequence). Unmatched junction bases numbered 4, after V lost 0 bases and J lost 6 bases. The CDR3 totals 13 residues. CDR3 amino acids: CSARETGRKTQYF. The CDR3 nucleotides read TGCAGTGCTAGAGAGACAGGGAGAAAGACCCAGTACTTC.

On this clonotype: A much larger clone differs from this one at a single base, so this may be a read error. The V and J genes are TRBV6-5 and TRBJ2-4, with D perhaps TRBD1 (7 bases). V was trimmed by 8 bases and J by 8 bases, leaving 16 bases between them. This CDR3 is built from 13 residues. CDR1 and CDR2 (germline): MNHEY, SVGAGI. The CDR3 sequence is CASARGRGDIQYF. CDR3 bases: TGTGCCAGCGCCAGGGGCAGGGGGGACATTCAGTACTTC.